Listed here are 16 T cell receptor beta chains from one sample, sequenced in a study of cytomegalovirus exposure and HLA in healthy donors. The primer mix had 60 Vbeta and 13 Jbeta primers. The data were produced by immunoSEQ multiplex PCR, yet TCRdb's version contains in-frame clones alone and is incomplete. The table shows 150,000 to 180,000 clones, with around 80% occurring only once. Input material: PBMCs. Receptors originate from a woman aged 40-49 years in good health and CMV-seropositive.

The chain employs TRBV7-3 and TRBJ2-5; no definite D call. CDR1 and CDR2 from the germline V gene are SGHTA and FQGTGA. There are 13 residues in the CDR3. V was trimmed by 3 bases and J by 2 bases, leaving 7 bases between them. The CDR3 nucleotides are TGTGCCAGCAGCTTCTCGGTACAAGAGACCCAGTACTTC. It codes for CASSFSVQETQYF.

CDR3 sequence: CASSTGETQYF. CDR3 bases: TGTGCCAGTAGTACCGGAGAGACCCAGTACTTC. The chain combines TRBV19 with TRBJ2-5; D unresolved. CDR1 and CDR2 (germline): LNHDA, SQIVND (reference sequence). CDR3 length: 11 amino acids. V lost 4 bases to trimming and J lost 4 bases, with 4 bases between them.

Only a few counts were recorded for this clone. The V and J genes are TRBV18 and TRBJ2-5; the D is unclear. The germline CDR1 and CDR2 sequences are KGHSH and LQKENI. This CDR3 has 14 amino acids. The V gene lost 2 bases and the J gene lost 5 bases, with 12 bases spanning the gap. The CDR3 spells CASSPAERWETQYF. The DNA of the CDR3 is TGTGCCAGCTCACCAGCGGAACGGTGGGAGACCCAGTACTTC.

The chain is built from TRBV28 and TRBJ1-3; D might be TRBD1 (6 bases). Trimming cost V 6 bases and J 0 bases, with 15 bases left between them. Germline V gene lookup returns CDR1 MDHEN and CDR2 SYDVKM. The CDR3 loop spans 16 amino acids. The CDR3 loop reads CASSRGRSSSGNTIYF. CDR3 coding DNA: TGTGCCAGCAGCAGGGGACGGTCGAGCTCTGGAAACACCATATATTTT.

In its sample, this clone was seen once. The CDR3 protein is CSALLGRQFF. The CDR3 DNA reads as TGCAGTGCTCTACTAGGGCGGCAGTTCTTC. V is TRBV20-1 and J is TRBJ2-1; weak D call: TRBD2 (5 bases). Germline CDR1 reads DFQATT; CDR2 reads SNEGSKA (reference sequence). The ends were cut back, 5 bases at V and 12 bases at J, with 11 bases in the middle. This CDR3 is 10 amino acids long.

The chain combines TRBV5-1 with TRBJ2-5; maybe TRBD2 (6 bases). Germline V lookup: CDR1 SGHRS, CDR2 YFSETQ. This CDR3 has 14 residues. Deletions cut 4 bases from V and 1 base from J, with 11 bases between. This chain's CDR3 is CASSPGGTQETQYF. CDR3 nucleotide sequence: TGCGCCAGCAGCCCAGGCGGGACCCAAGAGACCCAGTACTTC.

The chain combines TRBV5-4 with TRBJ2-6, with D hard to call. The CDR3 consists of 15 residues. The V end lost 0 bases, the J end lost 2 bases, and 6 bases lay between the germline ends. Germline V CDR1 and CDR2: SGHNT, YYREEE (reference sequence). The CDR3 coding sequence is TGTGCCAGCAGCTTGGTCGTTGCTGGGGCCAACGTCCTGACTTTC. Translated, it gives CASSLVVAGANVLTF.

On this clone: An end of the junction does not agree with germline; a read error may underlie this. The chain joins TRBV5-1 to TRBJ2-2; 7 nucleotides agree with TRBD2. This CDR3 is 16 amino acids long. Germline values: CDR1 SGHRS, CDR2 YFSETQ. The CDR3 DNA is TGCGCCAGCAGGTTGGTAGCGGGTGCGAACACCGGGGAGCTGTTTTTT. Translating it yields CASRLVAGANTGELFF. The full variable domain, completed using reference TRBV5-1 and TRBJ2-2, is KAGVTQTPRYLIKTRGQQVTLSCSPISGHRSVSWYQQTPGQGLQFLFEYFSETQRNKGNFPGRFSGRQFSNSRSEMNVSTLELGDSALYLCASRLVAGANTGELFFGEGSRLTVL.

The chain uses TRBV5-6 and TRBJ2-7, with 8 bases fitting TRBD2. Germline assignment: CDR1 SGHDT and CDR2 YYEEEE. Trimming cost V 4 bases and J 6 bases; bases outside gene matches: 12. CDR3 length: 15 amino acids. The CDR3 bases are TGTGCCAGCAGCCCCTGGACGGGAGGGCCGTCCGAGCAGTACTTC. As protein: CASSPWTGGPSEQYF.

The gene calls are TRBV5-1 and TRBJ2-2, with 9 bases matching TRBD2. The CDR3 extends over 17 amino acids. Trimming cost V 0 bases and J 5 bases; bases outside gene matches: 8. CDR1 and CDR2 (germline): SGHRS, YFSETQ. The CDR3 DNA is TGCGCCAGCAGCTTGGTTTTAGCGGGAGAGCGGACCGGGGAGCTGTTTTTT. This translates into CASSLVLAGERTGELFF.

V gene TRBV4-2 combines with J gene TRBJ2-1, with D possibly matching TRBD2 (6 bases). V lost 5 bases to trimming and J lost 4 bases, with 15 bases between them. Germline V gene data show CDR1 as LGHNA and CDR2 as YNFKEQ. CDR3 length: 15 amino acids. As DNA, the CDR3 is TGTGCCAGCAGCAAAACTAGCCCCTCTTACAATGAGCAGTTCTTC. Its translation: CASSKTSPSYNEQFF.

V and J are TRBV5-5 and TRBJ2-1, with TRBD2 matching 13 bases. The V gene end was trimmed by 3 bases and the J gene end by 8 bases; junction bases not matched to a gene: 11. The CDR3 has 17 amino acids. Looked up from germline, CDR1 is SGHKS and CDR2 is YYEKEE (reference sequence). The DNA of the CDR3 is TGTGCCAGCAGCTCACTCCGGACTAGCGGGAGTTCCGATGAGCAGTTCTTC. It specifies CASSSLRTSGSSDEQFF.

The gene calls are TRBV28 and TRBJ2-7; 7 bases are a match to TRBD1. Germline V gives CDR1 MDHEN, CDR2 SYDVKM. The ends lost 6 bases at V and 2 bases at J; junction bases unmatched: 4. This CDR3 contains 13 residues. CDR3 sequence (DNA): TGTGCCAGCAGCGAGGGACAGACCTACGAGCAGTACTTC. Protein: CASSEGQTYEQYF.

The sample holds one count of this clone. V usage is TRBV15 and J usage is TRBJ2-5, with D possibly TRBD1 on 5 matching bases. Trimming took off 2 bases at V and 7 bases at J, with 11 bases between the two ends. The CDR3 has 13 residues. CDR1 and CDR2 (germline): LNHNV, YYDKDF (reference sequence). The CDR3 DNA reads TGTGCCACCAGCAGAAAGTTGCAGGGGACCCAGTACTTC. As protein: CATSRKLQGTQYF.

The chain uses TRBV9 and TRBJ2-1, with TRBD2 matching over 13 bases. V gave up 4 bases and J gave up 9 bases; unmatched junction bases: 7. The V gene's germline CDR1 is SGDLS and CDR2 YYNGEE. The CDR3 runs to 15 residues. CDR3 sequence: CASSIGLAGAGEQFF. The CDR3 region has the DNA TGTGCCAGCAGCATTGGACTAGCGGGAGCGGGTGAGCAGTTCTTC.

V and J are TRBV7-9 and TRBJ1-4; D may be TRBD1 (6 bases). The CDR3 consists of 15 residues. The germline V gene has CDR1 SEHNR and CDR2 FQNEAQ (reference sequence). Trimming took off 5 bases at V and 5 bases at J, with 15 bases between the two ends. The chain's CDR3 is CASSPRGGMNEKLFF. The CDR3 nucleotides read TGTGCCAGCAGCCCTAGGGGGGGTATGAATGAAAAACTGTTTTTT.